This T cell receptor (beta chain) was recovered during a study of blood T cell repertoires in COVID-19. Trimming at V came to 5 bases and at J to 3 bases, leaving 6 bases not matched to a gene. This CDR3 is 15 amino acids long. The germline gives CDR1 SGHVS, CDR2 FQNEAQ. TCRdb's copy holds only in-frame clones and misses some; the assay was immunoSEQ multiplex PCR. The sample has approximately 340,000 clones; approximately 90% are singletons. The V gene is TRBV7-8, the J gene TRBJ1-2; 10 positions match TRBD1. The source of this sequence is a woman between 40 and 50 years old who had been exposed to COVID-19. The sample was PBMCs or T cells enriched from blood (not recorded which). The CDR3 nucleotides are TGTGCCAGCAGCGCCCCGGACAGGGGGGACTATGGCTACACCTTC. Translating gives CASSAPDRGDYGYTF. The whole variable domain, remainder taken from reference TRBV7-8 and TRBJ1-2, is GAGVSQSPRYKVAKRGQDVALRCDPISGHVSLFWYQQALGQGPEFLTYFQNEAQLDKSGLPSDRFFAERPEGSVSTLKIQRTQQEDSAVYLCASSAPDRGDYGYTFGSGTRLTVV.